One and the same sample provided the 7 T cell receptor beta chains below, sequenced in a study of blood T cell repertoires in COVID-19. The assay was immunoSEQ multiplex PCR, and TCRdb's table has in-frame clones only and misses some. In the table there are a few hundred thousand clones, more than 70% of which are singletons. Sequencing used peripheral blood. These TCRs come from a woman under 30 with acute or convalescent COVID-19.

The chain joins TRBV5-4 to TRBJ2-5; TRBD1 matches 9 bases. The germline V gene has CDR1 SGHNT and CDR2 YYREEE (reference sequence). The CDR3 has 17 residues. The V gene end was trimmed by 4 bases and the J gene end by 1 base; junction bases not matched to a gene: 11. The chain's CDR3 is CASSNTDRGSSQETQYF. Here the CDR3 DNA reads TGTGCCAGCAGCAACACCGACAGGGGGAGTTCCCAAGAGACCCAGTACTTC. Full variable domain (missing parts from reference TRBV5-4 and TRBJ2-5): ETGVTQSPTHLIKTRGQQVTLRCSSQSGHNTVSWYQQALGQGPQFIFQYYREEENGRGNFPPRFSGLQFPNYSSELNVNALELDDSALYLCASSNTDRGSSQETQYFGPGTRLLVL.

This chain joins TRBV5-6 and TRBJ1-4; TRBD1 agrees at 8 bases. Per the germline V gene, CDR1 is SGHDT and CDR2 is YYEEEE. V gave up 2 bases and J gave up 7 bases; unmatched junction bases: 10. CDR3 size: 16 residues. CDR3 loop: CASSLAPTGVGEKLFF. CDR3 coding DNA: TGTGCCAGCAGCTTAGCTCCGACAGGGGTGGGTGAAAAACTGTTTTTT.

The chain joins TRBV3-1 (or the pseudogene TRBV3-2) to TRBJ1-2; TRBD1 matches 9 bases. Germline CDR1 reads LGHDT; CDR2 reads YNNKEL (reference sequence). The ends lost 4 bases at V and 5 bases at J; junction bases unmatched: 8. The CDR3 contains 15 residues. In DNA, the CDR3 is TGTGCCAGCAGCCTAACAGGGGGCGCGGGGTATGGCTACACCTTC. Translated: CASSLTGGAGYGYTF.

The CDR3 DNA reads as TGTGCCAGCAGCCGATCCGGGACAGAGAATTCACCCCTCCACTTT. It translates to CASSRSGTENSPLHF. This chain uses TRBV11-1 with TRBJ1-6, with 7 bases fitting TRBD1. This CDR3 has 15 amino acids. The junction had 8 bases not matched to a gene; V was cut back by 5 bases and J by 7 bases. In germline, CDR1 is SGHAT, CDR2 FQDESV (reference sequence).

This rearrangement joins TRBV19 to TRBJ1-1, with 9 bases aligning to TRBD1. This CDR3 has 15 residues. Germline CDR1 LNHDA, CDR2 SQIVND (reference sequence). Trimming removed 5 bases from V and 3 bases from J; junction bases left unmatched: 7. The CDR3 nucleotides are TGTGCCAGTAGTTCACCTTGGACAGGGGACACTGAAGCTTTCTTT. Translation gives CASSSPWTGDTEAFF.

V is TRBV28 and J is TRBJ2-1; TRBD2 matches 9 bases. Germline assignment: CDR1 MDHEN and CDR2 SYDVKM. The length of the CDR3 is 16 residues. V was pared by 5 bases and J by 7 bases, with 12 bases of the junction left unmatched. As DNA, the CDR3 is TGTGCCAGCAGTCCCATGGGACTAGCTGGGGAAAATGAGCAGTTCTTC. Protein: CASSPMGLAGENEQFF.

The chain uses TRBV30 and TRBJ2-7, with a tentative D call TRBD1 (6 bases). Germline CDR1 GTSNPN, CDR2 SVGIG (reference sequence). V lost 2 bases and J lost 5, with 13 bases in between. The CDR3 is 13 residues long. Here the CDR3 reads CAWSPGQGNEQYF. The CDR3 bases are TGTGCCTGGAGTCCCGGGCAGGGGAACGAGCAGTACTTC.